The clone carrying this TCR beta chain was recorded at least ten times. Its target is unknown. The data were taken from a study of T-cell reconstitution after alpha-beta-depleted transplantation in children. The TCRbeta library incorporated unique molecular identifiers. TCRdb reanalysed the PCR reads using MiXCR and keeps one entry per CDR3 protein. This table has 280,000 or so distinct CDR3 sequences, approximately 10% appearing once. V dropped 7 bases and J dropped 4 bases, with 19 bases sitting between them. This CDR3 contains 16 residues. Per the germline V gene, CDR1 is SGHVS and CDR2 is FQNEAQ. General observations from the study: It was reported that alpha-beta T cells came from several hundred expanded graft clones (about two months after transplant).

The chain recombines TRBV7-8 with TRBJ2-2; the D gene is possibly TRBD2 (6 bases). Sequenced material: peripheral blood, taken 180 days after TCRalphabeta/CD19-depleted stem cell transplant. This receptor was taken from a male patient aged 2 to 10 who had a stem cell transplant for chronic granulomatous disease, so the T cells may come from the graft donor. CDR3 loop: CASTPSGGMSTGELFF. In nucleotides, the CDR3 is TGTGCCAGCACCCCCTCGGGCGGGATGAGCACCGGGGAGCTGTTTTTT.